The present T cell receptor (beta chain) was sequenced within a study of blood T cell repertoires in COVID-19. Measured with immunoSEQ multiplex PCR; TCRdb has only the in-frame clones, and not every one. This table holds about 59,000 clones, approximately 80% found once. The germline V gene has CDR1 KGHDR and CDR2 SFDVKD. The CDR3 is 15 residues long. V shed 4 bases and J shed 4 bases, with 13 bases lying between them. This clonotype originated in a man aged 80 or over with acute or convalescent COVID-19. Sequencing was performed on peripheral blood. The V and J genes are TRBV24-1 and TRBJ2-1; D is possibly TRBD2 (5 bases). CDR3 loop: CATSEGSGPYNEQFF. The CDR3 nucleotides are TGTGCCACCAGTGAGGGGAGCGGACCTTACAATGAGCAGTTCTTC.